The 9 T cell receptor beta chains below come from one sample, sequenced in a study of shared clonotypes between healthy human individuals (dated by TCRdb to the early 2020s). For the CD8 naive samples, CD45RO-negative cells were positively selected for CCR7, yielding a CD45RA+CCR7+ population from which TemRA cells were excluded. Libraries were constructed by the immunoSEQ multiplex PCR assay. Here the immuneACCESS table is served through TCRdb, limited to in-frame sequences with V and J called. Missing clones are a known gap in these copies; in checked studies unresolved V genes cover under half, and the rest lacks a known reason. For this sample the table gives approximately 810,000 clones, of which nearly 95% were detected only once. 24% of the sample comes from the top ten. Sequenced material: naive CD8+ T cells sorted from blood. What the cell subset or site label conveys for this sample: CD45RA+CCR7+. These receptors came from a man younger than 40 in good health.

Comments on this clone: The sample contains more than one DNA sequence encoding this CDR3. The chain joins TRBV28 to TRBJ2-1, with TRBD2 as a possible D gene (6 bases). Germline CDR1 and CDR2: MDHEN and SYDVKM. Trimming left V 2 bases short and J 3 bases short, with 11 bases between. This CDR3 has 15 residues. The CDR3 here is CASSLTGSSYNEQFF. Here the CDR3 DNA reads TGTGCCAGCAGTTTAACCGGGAGTAGCTACAATGAGCAGTTCTTC.

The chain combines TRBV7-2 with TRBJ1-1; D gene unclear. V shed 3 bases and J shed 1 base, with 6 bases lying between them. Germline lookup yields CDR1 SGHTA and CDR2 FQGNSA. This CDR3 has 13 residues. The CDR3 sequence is CASSFWANTEAFF. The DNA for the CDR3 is TGTGCCAGCAGCTTTTGGGCGAACACTGAAGCTTTCTTT.

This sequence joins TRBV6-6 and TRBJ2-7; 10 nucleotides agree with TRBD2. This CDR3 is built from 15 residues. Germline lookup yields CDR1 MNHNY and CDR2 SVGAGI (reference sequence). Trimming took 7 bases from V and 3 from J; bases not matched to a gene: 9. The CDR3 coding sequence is TGTGCCAGCACACATCACCTAGCGGGAGTCTACGAGCAGTACTTC. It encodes CASTHHLAGVYEQYF.

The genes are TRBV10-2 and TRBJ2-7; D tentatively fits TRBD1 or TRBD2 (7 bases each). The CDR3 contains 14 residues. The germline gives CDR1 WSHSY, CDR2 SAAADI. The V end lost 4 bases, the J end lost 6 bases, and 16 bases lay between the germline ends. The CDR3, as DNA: TGCGCCAGCAGTGGGTCAGGGGGGGGGTCCGAGCAGTACTTC. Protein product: CASSGSGGGSEQYF.

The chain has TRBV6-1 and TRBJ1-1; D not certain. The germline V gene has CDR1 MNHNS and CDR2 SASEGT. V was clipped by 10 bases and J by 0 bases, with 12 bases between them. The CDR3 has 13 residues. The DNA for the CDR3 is TGTGCCATCACCACGCTCTTGAACACTGAAGCTTTCTTT. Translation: CAITTLLNTEAFF.

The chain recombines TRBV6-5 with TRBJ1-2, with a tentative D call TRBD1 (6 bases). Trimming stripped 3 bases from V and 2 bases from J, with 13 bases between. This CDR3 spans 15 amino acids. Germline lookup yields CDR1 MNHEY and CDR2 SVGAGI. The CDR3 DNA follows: TGTGCCAGCAGTTATGGGCAGGGGCTAAACTATGGCTACACCTTC. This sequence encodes CASSYGQGLNYGYTF.

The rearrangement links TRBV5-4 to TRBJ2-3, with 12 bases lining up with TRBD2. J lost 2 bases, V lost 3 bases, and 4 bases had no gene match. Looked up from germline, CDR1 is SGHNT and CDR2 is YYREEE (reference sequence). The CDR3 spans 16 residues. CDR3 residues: CASSSGLAGYTDTQYF. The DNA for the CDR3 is TGTGCCAGCAGCTCGGGACTAGCGGGTTACACAGATACGCAGTATTTT.

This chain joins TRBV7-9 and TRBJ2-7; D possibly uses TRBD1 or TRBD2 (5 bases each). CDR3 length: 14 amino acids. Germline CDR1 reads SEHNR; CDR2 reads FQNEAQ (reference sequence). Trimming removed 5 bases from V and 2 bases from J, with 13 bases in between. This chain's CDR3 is CASSRPGTAYEQYF. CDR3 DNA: TGTGCCAGCAGCCGTCCCGGGACGGCCTACGAGCAGTACTTC.

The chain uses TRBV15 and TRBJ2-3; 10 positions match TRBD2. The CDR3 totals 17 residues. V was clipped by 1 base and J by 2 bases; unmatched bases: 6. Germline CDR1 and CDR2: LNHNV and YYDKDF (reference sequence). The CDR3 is CATSRGGLATYTDTQYF. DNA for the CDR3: TGTGCCACCAGCAGAGGGGGACTAGCGACTTACACAGATACGCAGTATTTT.